This T cell receptor beta chain is drawn from a study of blood T cell repertoires in COVID-19. Study overall: The samples span acute and convalescent COVID-19 from the United States, Italy and Spain.

Under the authors' procedure: By means of reference gene primer amplification, nucleated cell counts were estimated. The data were produced by immunoSEQ multiplex PCR, yet TCRdb's version contains in-frame clones alone and is incomplete. Clone size and the V and J calls come from that table; the DNA yielded D and trimming. The sample has roughly 100,000 clones; roughly 85% are singletons. The germline V gene has CDR1 MNHEY and CDR2 SVGEGT. This CDR3 is 16 amino acids long. The germline V and J ends were trimmed by 2 bases and 0 bases, with 13 bases remaining between them. This sequence was found in a man aged 45-65 years with active COVID-19. Sequencing used peripheral blood. This chain joins TRBV6-2 or TRBV6-3 and TRBJ1-1; D uncertain. In DNA, the CDR3 is TGTGCCAGCAGTTACCCCACATACGCCCTGAACACTGAAGCTTTCTTT. Its translation is CASSYPTYALNTEAFF.